The 29 T cell receptor beta chains given below trace back to one sample, sequenced in a study of T cells in Graves' hyperthyroidism and ophthalmopathy. RNA transcripts served as the template for amplifying TCR beta CDR3 regions. First-round RT-PCR of the TCR CDR3 relied on the HTBI primer set. TCRdb reprocessed the multiplex PCR reads with MiXCR, giving one entry per CDR3 protein. The data show a few hundred thousand distinct CDR3 sequences, approximately 15% seen once. Sequencing was performed on blood. These receptors were taken from a woman in her thirties or forties with Graves' ophthalmopathy.

This clonotype has a handful of counts. V gene TRBV5-1 combines with J gene TRBJ2-5; the D call may be TRBD1 or TRBD2 (5 bases each). In germline, CDR1 is SGHRS, CDR2 YFSETQ. The length of the CDR3 is 15 residues. V was pared by 0 bases and J by 0 bases, with 9 bases between. CDR3 DNA: TGCGCCAGCAGCTTGGAGGGACCTCACCAAGAGACCCAGTACTTC. Protein product: CASSLEGPHQETQYF.

This clonotype was detected a few times. V usage is TRBV25-1 and J usage is TRBJ2-7; D assignment may be TRBD1 or TRBD2 (6 bases each). The germline CDR1 and CDR2 sequences are MGHDK and SYGVNS. This CDR3 contains 18 residues. V lost 3 bases, J lost 2 bases, and 23 bases lay in between. The CDR3 loop is CASSDRPPRKGGAYEQYF. In DNA, the CDR3 is TGTGCCAGCAGTGATCGGCCCCCACGAAAGGGGGGCGCCTACGAGCAGTACTTC.

This clonotype was recorded a few times. The genes are TRBV14 and TRBJ2-1; TRBD1 matches at 9 bases. This CDR3 is built from 15 residues. The trim removed 4 bases at V and 6 bases at J, leaving 7 bases unmatched. CDR1 and CDR2 (germline): SGHDN, FVKESK. In DNA, the CDR3 is TGTGCCAGCAGCCTATGGACAGGGGTCTCCAATGAGCAGTTCTTC. It yields the protein CASSLWTGVSNEQFF.

This clonotype was counted many times. The V and J genes are TRBV30 and TRBJ2-2, with no clear D. From germline, CDR1 is GTSNPN and CDR2 SVGIG (reference sequence). The CDR3 length is 12 residues. Deletions cut 8 bases from V and 1 base from J, with 8 bases between. The CDR3 region has the DNA TGTGCCGGTATTAGGAACACCGGGGAGCTGTTTTTT. This sequence encodes CAGIRNTGELFF.

This chain connects TRBV7-2 to TRBJ1-1; TRBD1 might be the D (6 bases). Germline-derived CDR1 and CDR2 are SGHTA and FQGNSA. The CDR3 runs to 14 residues. The ends were cut back, 0 bases at V and 3 bases at J, with 8 bases in the middle. In DNA form, the CDR3 reads TGTGCCAGCAGCTTAGCCAGGGGTTACACTGAAGCTTTCTTT. Amino acid sequence: CASSLARGYTEAFF.

This clonotype appeared many times. The chain combines TRBV9 with TRBJ2-3; 10 bases are shared with TRBD2. Trimming at V came to 0 bases and at J to 4 bases, leaving 5 bases not matched to a gene. This CDR3 is 16 amino acids long. CDR1 and CDR2 (germline): SGDLS, YYNGEE. CDR3 DNA: TGTGCCAGCAGCGTAGGTGCTAGCGGGAGCTCAGATACGCAGTATTTT. Its translation is CASSVGASGSSDTQYF.

The chain is built from TRBV6-5 and TRBJ2-7; 9 bases fit TRBD2. V was pared by 0 bases and J by 2 bases, with 5 bases of the junction left unmatched. Per the germline V gene, CDR1 is MNHEY and CDR2 is SVGAGI. The CDR3 length is 16 residues. The CDR3 reads CASSYSLAGGPYEQYF. CDR3 DNA: TGTGCCAGCAGTTACTCCCTGGCGGGAGGGCCCTACGAGCAGTACTTC.

This clonotype was detected ten times or more. The V gene is TRBV28, the J gene TRBJ1-4, with TRBD1 identical over 9 bases. Germline-derived CDR1 and CDR2 are MDHEN and SYDVKM. CDR3 length equals 16 residues. V gave up 3 bases and J gave up 5 bases; unmatched junction bases: 7. CDR3 amino acids: CASSFPSGQGNEKLFF. Here the CDR3 DNA reads TGTGCCAGCAGTTTCCCGTCGGGACAGGGAAATGAAAAACTGTTTTTT.

This clonotype was seen ten or more times. The CDR3 spells CASSPTGQGGLGQYF. CDR3 sequence (DNA): TGTGCCAGCAGCCCGACTGGACAGGGAGGGTTAGGGCAGTACTTC. J is TRBJ2-7 and V is TRBV7-9; a weak D match, TRBD1 (8 bases). The V end was cut by 5 bases, the J end by 9 bases, with 23 bases between. The CDR3 spans 15 residues. The germline CDR1 and CDR2 sequences are SEHNR and FQNEAQ (reference sequence).

The chain couples TRBV29-1 to TRBJ1-5, with D tentatively TRBD1 (5 bases). V lost 8 bases to trimming and J lost 3 bases, with 23 bases between them. Germline-derived CDR1 and CDR2 are SQVTM and ANQGSEA. The CDR3 loop spans 16 amino acids. The CDR3: CSPALGDWINNQPQHF. The CDR3 DNA sequence: TGCAGCCCTGCTCTAGGGGACTGGATAAACAATCAGCCCCAGCATTTT.

This clonotype has ten or more counts. The gene calls are TRBV14 and TRBJ2-5; 7 bases agree with TRBD2. Germline lookup yields CDR1 SGHDN and CDR2 FVKESK. Unmatched junction bases numbered 6, after V lost 5 bases and J lost 0 bases. The CDR3 is 15 residues long. CDR3 sequence (DNA): TGTGCCAGCAGCGACCGGGACTACCACCAAGAGACCCAGTACTTC. Encoded protein: CASSDRDYHQETQYF. The full variable domain, with the rest looked up from reference TRBV14 and TRBJ2-5, is EAGVTQFPSHSVIEKGQTVTLRCDPISGHDNLYWYRRVMGKEIKFLLHFVKESKQDESGMPNNRFLAERTGGTYSTLKVQPAELEDSGVYFCASSDRDYHQETQYFGPGTRLLVL.

This clonotype was detected many times. This chain uses TRBV2 with TRBJ1-5; tentative D call: TRBD1 (5 bases). Germline assignment: CDR1 SNHLY and CDR2 FYNNEI. V was shortened by 6 bases and J by 2 bases, with 14 bases between the two germline ends. The CDR3 totals 15 residues. CDR3 nucleotide sequence: TGTGCCAGCAGGGGACGAGGGTTCGGCAATCAGCCCCAGCATTTT. It translates to CASRGRGFGNQPQHF.

This clonotype came up a few times. The rearrangement links TRBV20-1 to TRBJ2-6; 11 nucleotides agree with TRBD2. The ends lost 2 bases at V and 1 base at J; junction bases unmatched: 4. Germline assignment: CDR1 DFQATT and CDR2 SNEGSKA (reference sequence). The CDR3 is made up of 17 amino acids. This CDR3 reads CSARPGLAVSGANVLTF. The CDR3 DNA is TGCAGTGCTAGACCGGGACTAGCGGTTTCTGGGGCCAACGTCCTGACTTTC.

This clonotype was recorded at least ten times. The chain links TRBV30 to TRBJ2-7, with D possibly matching TRBD2 (5 bases). This CDR3 has 14 residues. Looked up from germline, CDR1 is GTSNPN and CDR2 is SVGIG (reference sequence). Trimming took 3 bases from V and 3 from J, leaving 15 bases between them. The CDR3 is CAWRETGLNYEQYF. CDR3 nucleotides: TGTGCCTGGAGGGAAACTGGACTTAACTACGAGCAGTACTTC. The full variable domain, in which reference TRBV30 and TRBJ2-7 provide the parts outside the CDR3, is SQTIHQWPATLVQPVGSPLSLECTVEGTSNPNLYWYRQAAGRGLQLLFYSVGIGQISSEVPQNLSASRPQDRQFILSSKKLLLSDSGFYLCAWRETGLNYEQYFGPGTRLTVT.

The chain recombines TRBV4-2 with TRBJ2-3; 16 nucleotides agree with TRBD2. V lost 3 bases to trimming and J lost 5 bases; unmatched junction nucleotides: 8. Germline values: CDR1 LGHNA, CDR2 YNFKEQ. The CDR3 spans 18 residues. The DNA of the CDR3 is TGTGCCAGCAGCCAGGGGGGACTAGCGGGAGGGGTCCTAGATACGCAGTATTTT. This codes for CASSQGGLAGGVLDTQYF.

This clonotype has just a few counts. The chain combines TRBV6-1 with TRBJ2-1, with D perhaps given as TRBD1 or TRBD2 (5 bases each). The CDR3 totals 16 residues. The V and J ends lost 5 bases and 7 bases respectively, with 21 bases between them. Germline CDR1 is MNHNS and CDR2 is SASEGT. CDR3 loop: CASSRDGQIKGNEQFF. CDR3 nucleotide sequence: TGTGCCAGCAGTAGGGACGGCCAAATAAAGGGGAATGAGCAGTTCTTC.

This clonotype was detected ten times or more. V and J are TRBV28 and TRBJ2-2; D is uncertain. Trimming cost V 7 bases and J 7 bases, with 7 bases left between them. Germline-derived CDR1 and CDR2 are MDHEN and SYDVKM. The length of the CDR3 is 11 residues. CDR3 amino acids: CASKSLGELFF. DNA of the CDR3: TGTGCCAGCAAAAGCCTCGGGGAGCTGTTTTTT.

This clonotype was found many times. This chain joins TRBV2 and TRBJ2-2; 8 bases fit TRBD1. From germline, CDR1 is SNHLY and CDR2 FYNNEI. V lost 1 base, J lost 5 bases, and 9 bases stayed unmatched. CDR3 length equals 17 residues. This chain's CDR3 is CASSEGAPGGWTGELFF. Here the CDR3 DNA reads TGTGCCAGCAGTGAAGGGGCCCCAGGGGGCTGGACCGGGGAGCTGTTTTTT. Combining the CDR3 with reference TRBV2 and TRBJ2-2 gives the whole variable domain EPEVTQTPSHQVTQMGQEVILRCVPISNHLYFYWYRQILGQKVEFLVSFYNNEISEKSEIFDDQFSVERPDGSNFTLKIRSTKLEDSAMYFCASSEGAPGGWTGELFFGEGSRLTVL.

This rearrangement joins TRBV5-4 to TRBJ1-6; no clear D. This CDR3 region has 13 residues. CDR1 SGHNT and CDR2 YYREEE come from the germline V gene (reference sequence). Trimming took off 2 bases at V and 9 bases at J, with 9 bases between the two ends. The DNA of the CDR3 is TGTGCCAGCAGCTTTGGGTTGATTTCACCCCTCCACTTT. As protein: CASSFGLISPLHF.

This clonotype was seen ten or more times. The chain uses TRBV20-1 and TRBJ1-6; D perhaps matches TRBD1 (6 bases). Germline V gene lookup returns CDR1 DFQATT and CDR2 SNEGSKA (reference sequence). The CDR3 runs 15 residues. Between the trimmed V and J ends, which lost 1 base and 6 bases, there was a span of 13 bases. The CDR3 reads CSARVQGAFNSPLHF. The CDR3 DNA follows: TGCAGTGCTAGAGTACAGGGAGCCTTTAATTCACCCCTCCACTTT.

This clonotype was counted many times. The V gene is TRBV7-9, the J gene TRBJ2-3; 8 bases map to TRBD2. This CDR3 has 14 amino acids. V gave up 4 bases and J gave up 3 bases; unmatched junction bases: 3. CDR1 and CDR2 from the germline V gene are SEHNR and FQNEAQ (reference sequence). CDR3 nucleotides: TGTGCCAGCAGCTCCATAGCGGGGACAGATACGCAGTATTTT. This encodes CASSSIAGTDTQYF.

The rearrangement joins TRBV20-1 to TRBJ2-7; TRBD2 matches at 7 bases. V shed 0 bases and J 4 bases; nucleotides not matched to a gene: 9. Germline V gene data show CDR1 as DFQATT and CDR2 as SNEGSKA (reference sequence). This CDR3 is built from 15 residues. CDR3 sequence (DNA): TGCAGTGCTAGAGATTCGAGCGGGACTCCGTACGAGCAGTACTTC. Encoded protein: CSARDSSGTPYEQYF.

This clonotype was counted many times. The CDR3 region has the DNA TGTGCCAGCTCACCGCGGGATCTAGCGGGAGAAGAGACCCAGTACTTC. Amino acids: CASSPRDLAGEETQYF. This sequence joins TRBV18 and TRBJ2-5; TRBD2 agrees at 10 bases. This CDR3 is built from 16 residues. V gave up 3 bases and J gave up 3 bases; unmatched junction bases: 7. Germline assignment: CDR1 KGHSH and CDR2 LQKENI.

On this clonotype itself: A much larger clone lies a single base off, so this may be a read error. The chain employs TRBV15 and TRBJ2-3; 11 bases align to TRBD2. CDR3 length: 16 residues. The germline V gene has CDR1 LNHNV and CDR2 YYDKDF (reference sequence). CDR3 nucleotide sequence: TGTCCCACCAGCAGAGAGACTAGCGGGATCACAGATACGCAGTATTTT. Translating gives CPTSRETSGITDTQYF.

This clonotype was picked up a small number of times. V gene TRBV7-9 combines with J gene TRBJ2-1, with D uncertain. Trimming removed 8 bases from V and 4 bases from J, with 12 bases in between. This CDR3 is built from 13 residues. The germline CDR1 and CDR2 sequences are SEHNR and FQNEAQ (reference sequence). The CDR3 nucleotides read TGTGCCAGCCGCATGGATCTGTACAATGAGCAGTTCTTC. Amino acid sequence: CASRMDLYNEQFF.

This clonotype turned up a few times. The chain employs TRBV6-2 or TRBV6-3 and TRBJ2-3, with 8 nucleotides matching TRBD2. V lost 0 bases, J lost 9 bases, and 8 bases stayed unmatched. This CDR3 has 15 amino acids. Germline CDR1 is MNHEY and CDR2 is SVGEGT. Here the CDR3 DNA reads TGTGCCAGCAGTTACTCGGCGACTAGCGTAGACACGCAGTATTTT. This encodes CASSYSATSVDTQYF.

V usage is TRBV6-1 and J usage is TRBJ2-7; D call uncertain. The CDR3 length is 15 residues. With 7 bases removed from V and 5 bases from J, the gap between germline ends came to 21 bases. Germline V gene sequence: CDR1 MNHNS, CDR2 SASEGT. The CDR3 loop is CASKSGPPLSHEQYF. The CDR3 nucleotides are TGTGCCAGCAAATCCGGCCCTCCCCTATCCCACGAGCAGTACTTC.

The sample holds many counts of this clonotype. The chain recombines TRBV12-3 or TRBV12-4 with TRBJ2-7; a possible D gene is TRBD1 (5 bases). Between the trimmed V and J ends, which lost 6 bases and 0 bases, there was a span of 9 bases. This CDR3 comprises 13 residues. The CDR3 DNA is TGTGCCAGCAGACTGCAGGGCTCCTACGAGCAGTACTTC. This encodes CASRLQGSYEQYF.

This clonotype was observed many times. This sequence joins TRBV11-2 and TRBJ2-7, with no clear D. With 0 bases removed from V and 1 base from J, the gap between germline ends came to 10 bases. CDR1 SGHAT and CDR2 FQNNGV come from the germline V gene. This CDR3 is built from 15 residues. The CDR3 reads CASSLEMDFSYEQYF. DNA for the CDR3: TGTGCCAGCAGCTTAGAGATGGATTTTTCCTACGAGCAGTACTTC. Together with reference TRBV11-2 and TRBJ2-7, the CDR3 gives the full variable domain: EAGVAQSPRYKIIEKRQSVAFWCNPISGHATLYWYQQILGQGPKLLIQFQNNGVVDDSQLPKDRFSAERLKGVDSTLKIQPAKLEDSAVYLCASSLEMDFSYEQYFGPGTRLTVT.